Below are 23 T cell receptor beta chains sequenced from a single sample in a study of blood T cell repertoires in COVID-19. Sequenced by immunoSEQ multiplex PCR; TCRdb stores in-frame clones only, minus some. This sample carries 65,000 to 100,000 clones, about 82% of them seen once, and the ten largest clones take 15% to 19%. Sequenced: peripheral blood. These receptors all come from a woman of 80 years or more with acute or convalescent COVID-19.

This clone was seen a handful of times. V and J are TRBV6-5 and TRBJ1-1, with D maybe TRBD1 (5 bases). Trimming stripped 5 bases from V and 0 bases from J, with 13 bases between. Germline V lookup: CDR1 MNHEY, CDR2 SVGAGI. The CDR3 runs to 15 residues. CDR3 nucleotide sequence: TGTGCCAGCAGTCGTGAGGGGAGGGTGAACACTGAAGCTTTCTTT. It translates to CASSREGRVNTEAFF.

The gene calls are TRBV7-3 and TRBJ1-2, with D hard to call. Per the germline V gene, CDR1 is SGHTA and CDR2 is FQGTGA. This CDR3 has 13 amino acids. The V and J ends lost 2 bases and 7 bases respectively, with 11 bases between them. The CDR3 DNA sequence: TGTGCCAGCAGCTTAGGTGCGTCGGGTGGCTACACCTTC. This codes for CASSLGASGGYTF.

The rearrangement links TRBV2 to TRBJ2-3; 7 nucleotides agree with TRBD2. The germline V gene encodes CDR1 SNHLY and CDR2 FYNNEI. V dropped 1 base and J dropped 7; count of bases not matched to a gene: 5. The CDR3 totals 14 residues. DNA of the CDR3: TGTGCCAGCAGTGAAGGGGCCGGGGGGAATACGCAGTATTTT. It is translated as CASSEGAGGNTQYF.

V usage is TRBV2 and J usage is TRBJ2-5; 9 bases match TRBD2. This CDR3 region has 16 residues. Germline V gives CDR1 SNHLY, CDR2 FYNNEI. The junction had 8 bases not matched to a gene; V was cut back by 1 base and J by 5 bases. The CDR3 DNA reads as TGTGCCAGCAGTGAAGAGGGCGGGGGGGCTACGGAGACCCAGTACTTC. Its translation: CASSEEGGGATETQYF.

This sequence joins TRBV27 and TRBJ1-2; 9 nucleotides line up with TRBD1. Trimming took 6 bases from V and 4 from J; bases not matched to a gene: 15. The CDR3 has 17 amino acids. Germline V gives CDR1 MNHEY, CDR2 SMNVEV (reference sequence). CDR3 sequence (DNA): TGTGCCAGCAGCCGTGGGACAGGGACCTCCCGGGGCTATGGCTACACCTTC. Amino acid sequence: CASSRGTGTSRGYGYTF.

The chain uses TRBV7-9 and TRBJ2-5; no reliable D call. The V gene's germline CDR1 is SEHNR and CDR2 FQNEAQ (reference sequence). CDR3 length: 11 residues. The V end lost 4 bases, the J end lost 5 bases, and 5 bases lay between the germline ends. CDR3 bases: TGTGCCAGCAGCTCGCAGGAGACCCAGTACTTC. It yields the protein CASSSQETQYF.

The chain has TRBV3-1 (or the pseudogene TRBV3-2) and TRBJ2-1; TRBD2 agrees at 7 bases. V lost 3 bases, J lost 7 bases, and 0 bases stayed unmatched. Germline-derived CDR1 and CDR2 are LGHDT and YNNKEL (reference sequence). This CDR3 has 12 residues. The CDR3 loop is CASSQGGNEQFF. CDR3 coding DNA: TGTGCCAGCAGCCAGGGGGGGAATGAGCAGTTCTTC.

The rearrangement links TRBV5-4 to TRBJ2-5, with 8 bases lining up with TRBD2. Germline V CDR1 and CDR2: SGHNT, YYREEE (reference sequence). The CDR3 sequence is 16 residues long. J gave up 2 bases and V 5 bases, and 11 bases lay outside the gene matches. In DNA, the CDR3 is TGTGCCAGCAGGGTCCGGGGGGGGAGGGGACAAGAGACCCAGTACTTC. This gives the protein CASRVRGGRGQETQYF.

The rearrangement uses TRBV3-1 (or the pseudogene TRBV3-2) and TRBJ1-5, with a weak D call TRBD1 (6 bases). Deletions cut 1 base from V and 6 bases from J, with 13 bases between. CDR1 and CDR2 from the germline V gene are LGHDT and YNNKEL (reference sequence). The CDR3 sequence is 15 residues long. CDR3 DNA sequence: TGTGCCAGCAGCCAAGGCCAGGGGCTAGGTCAGCCCCAGCATTTT. It yields the protein CASSQGQGLGQPQHF.

This chain links TRBV19 with TRBJ2-7; TRBD2 might be the D (5 bases). Trimming took 11 bases from V and 2 from J, leaving 10 bases between them. This CDR3 spans 11 amino acids. Germline CDR1 and CDR2: LNHDA and SQIVND (reference sequence). CDR3 protein: CASGFPYEQYF. The DNA for the CDR3 is TGTGCCTCGGGATTCCCCTACGAGCAGTACTTC.

The gene calls are TRBV28 and TRBJ2-7, with unresolved D. This CDR3 region has 13 residues. Germline-derived CDR1 and CDR2 are MDHEN and SYDVKM. Trimming took 8 bases from V and 1 from J, leaving 12 bases between them. The CDR3 spells CASDSTQSYEQYF. Here the CDR3 DNA reads TGTGCCAGCGACTCGACCCAGTCCTACGAGCAGTACTTC.

This chain's CDR3 is CASSPGGKETQYF. CDR3 sequence (DNA): TGTGCCAGCTCACCAGGGGGGAAAGAGACCCAGTACTTC. The chain employs TRBV18 and TRBJ2-5; a weak D match, TRBD2 (6 bases). Trimming cost V 2 bases and J 3 bases, with 7 bases left between them. This CDR3 is 13 amino acids long. The germline V gene has CDR1 KGHSH and CDR2 LQKENI.

V gene TRBV9 combines with J gene TRBJ1-1; 9 bases are a match to TRBD1. Per the germline V gene, CDR1 is SGDLS and CDR2 is YYNGEE. After removal of 4 bases from V and 2 bases from J, the junction contained 3 bases not matched to a gene. The CDR3 has 14 amino acids. The CDR3 region has the DNA TGTGCCAGCAGCCGGACAGGGGACAACACTGAAGCTTTCTTT. It encodes CASSRTGDNTEAFF. The whole variable domain, filled in from reference TRBV9 and TRBJ1-1, reads DSGVTQTPKHLITATGQRVTLRCSPRSGDLSVYWYQQSLDQGLQFLIQYYNGEERAKGNILERFSAQQFPDLHSELNLSSLELGDSALYFCASSRTGDNTEAFFGQGTRLTVV.

This rearrangement joins TRBV7-8 to TRBJ2-1, with 9 bases identical to TRBD1. V shed 3 bases, J shed 5 bases, and the junction held 2 bases outside the gene matches. The length of the CDR3 is 14 residues. Germline CDR1 SGHVS, CDR2 FQNEAQ. CDR3 DNA: TGTGCCAGCAGCTTCCGGGACAGGGACAATGAGCAGTTCTTC. Translating gives CASSFRDRDNEQFF.

The gene calls are TRBV28 and TRBJ1-6; a possible D gene is TRBD1 (6 bases). V gave up 4 bases and J gave up 8 bases, with 18 bases separating them. This CDR3 is 16 amino acids long. The germline V gene encodes CDR1 MDHEN and CDR2 SYDVKM. For the CDR3, the DNA is TGTGCCAGCAGTTCCGTACAGGGCAGTCTGGATTCACCCCTCCACTTT. This translates into CASSSVQGSLDSPLHF.

The chain combines TRBV28 with TRBJ1-1; no clear D gene. Germline CDR1 is MDHEN and CDR2 is SYDVKM. Trimming removed 9 bases from V and 1 base from J, with 6 bases in between. The CDR3 extends over 11 amino acids. CDR3 loop: CASGRNTEAFF. The CDR3 nucleotides read TGTGCCAGTGGGAGGAACACTGAAGCTTTCTTT.

The genes are TRBV10-1 and TRBJ1-3; TRBD1 matches at 8 bases. The CDR3 consists of 14 residues. Germline V gives CDR1 WNHNN, CDR2 SYGVQD (reference sequence). Losses at the gene ends were 5 bases for V and 2 bases for J; bases not matched to a gene: 2. CDR3 DNA sequence: TGCGCCAGCAGTCCAGGGGGCCCTGGAAACACCATATATTTT. It specifies CASSPGGPGNTIYF.

The chain has TRBV3-1 (or the pseudogene TRBV3-2) and TRBJ2-7; D is unclear. The CDR3 extends over 14 amino acids. Trimming shortened V by 2 bases and J by 4 bases, and 12 bases separated the two germline ends. The V gene's germline CDR1 is LGHDT and CDR2 YNNKEL (reference sequence). In DNA, the CDR3 is TGTGCCAGCAGCCAAAGTTACAGAACATACGAGCAGTACTTC. Translation: CASSQSYRTYEQYF.

The chain has TRBV2 and TRBJ2-7; TRBD1 matches 7 bases. CDR1 is SNHLY and CDR2 is FYNNEI in the germline V gene. The V and J ends lost 6 bases and 0 bases, in that order; junction bases with no gene match: 5. The CDR3 sequence is 14 residues long. The CDR3 DNA sequence: TGTGCCAGCAGCCAACAGGGGTACTCCTACGAGCAGTACTTC. As protein: CASSQQGYSYEQYF.

This clone was picked up a small number of times. The chain recombines TRBV7-9 with TRBJ2-7, with TRBD2 matching 15 bases. J was trimmed by 3 bases and V by 5 bases; bases with no gene match: 8. The CDR3 has 17 amino acids. Germline values: CDR1 SEHNR, CDR2 FQNEAQ (reference sequence). The CDR3 DNA reads as TGTGCCAGCAGCCCCGACAGGGGACTAGCGGGGGGCTACGAGCAGTACTTC. Translating it yields CASSPDRGLAGGYEQYF.

The chain is built from TRBV5-1 and TRBJ1-1, with 8 bases matching TRBD1. The trim removed 4 bases at V and 1 base at J, leaving 3 bases unmatched. This CDR3 is 14 amino acids long. Looked up from germline, CDR1 is SGHRS and CDR2 is YFSETQ. CDR3 protein: CASSDGTGNTEAFF. Here the CDR3 DNA reads TGCGCCAGCAGCGACGGGACAGGGAACACTGAAGCTTTCTTT.

This clone was detected a few times. V gene TRBV9 combines with J gene TRBJ1-3, with TRBD1 identical over 7 bases. Germline CDR1 and CDR2: SGDLS and YYNGEE. The CDR3 totals 16 residues. Trimming removed 4 bases from V and 2 bases from J; junction bases left unmatched: 9. CDR3 in amino acids: CASSFGTALAGNTIYF. The CDR3 DNA is TGTGCCAGCAGCTTCGGGACAGCACTCGCTGGAAACACCATATATTTT.

The chain couples TRBV7-3 to TRBJ1-2, with D maybe TRBD1 (5 bases). The V gene's germline CDR1 is SGHTA and CDR2 FQGTGA. CDR3 size: 14 residues. The V end lost 2 bases, the J end lost 8 bases, and 15 bases lay between the germline ends. The CDR3 region has the DNA TGTGCCAGCAGCTTAGATGGAGGGAGGGACGGCTACACCTTC. Protein: CASSLDGGRDGYTF.